The entry below gives a single T cell receptor beta chain sequence along with its context. Its antigen is currently unknown. This sample is drawn from a study of beta chain features in type 1 diabetes. Findings and caveats of the study: Within each of all four CD4+ subsets, Type 1 diabetes patients had TCRB CDR3s that were moderately but significantly shorter.

Isolation of CD4+ naive, central memory, regulatory and stem cell-like memory cells was achieved by sorting via CD45RO/CCR7/CD25/CD127/CD95/CD27. Sequencing targeted expressed TCRB transcripts, as all isolated RNA had been reverse transcribed. An average about 3.8 million reads came from naive, central memory and regulatory T cell samples. Produced via immunoSEQ multiplex PCR; TCRdb's table is partial and in-frame only. The table has 450,000 to 550,000 clones, 30% seen once. This TCR was sampled from a man younger than 35 in good health. The source material was naive CD4+ T cells from blood.

CDR3 residues: CATSGWQGQINQPQHF. CDR3 nucleotide sequence: TGTGCCACCAGCGGTTGGCAGGGGCAGATCAATCAGCCCCAGCATTTT. The J gene is TRBJ1-5, the V gene TRBV15, with D possibly TRBD1 on 6 matching bases. This CDR3 comprises 16 residues. CDR1 is LNHNV, CDR2 YYDKDF, per germline (reference sequence). Trimming cost V 5 bases and J 3 bases, with 17 bases left between them.